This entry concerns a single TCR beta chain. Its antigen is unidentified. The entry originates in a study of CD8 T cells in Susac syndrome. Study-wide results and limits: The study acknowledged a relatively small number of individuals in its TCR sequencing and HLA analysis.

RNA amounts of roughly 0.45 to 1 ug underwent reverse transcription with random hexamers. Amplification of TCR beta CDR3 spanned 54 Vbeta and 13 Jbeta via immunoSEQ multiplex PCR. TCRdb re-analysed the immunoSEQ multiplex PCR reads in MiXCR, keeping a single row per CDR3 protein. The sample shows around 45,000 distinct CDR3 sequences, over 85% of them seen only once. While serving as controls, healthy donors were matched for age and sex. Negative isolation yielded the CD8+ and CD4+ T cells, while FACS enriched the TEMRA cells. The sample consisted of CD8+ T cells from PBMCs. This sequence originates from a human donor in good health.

CDR3 in DNA: TGCAGCGTTGAAGATTTCCCGGGTACTGAAGCTTTCTTT. This encodes CSVEDFPGTEAFF. The rearrangement links TRBV29-1 to TRBJ1-1; D remains unclear. CDR1 and CDR2 (germline): SQVTM, ANQGSEA. The germline V and J ends were trimmed by 0 bases and 5 bases, with 10 bases remaining between them. The CDR3 is 13 amino acids.